This TCR beta chain derives from a study of T cell responses to AZD1222 COVID-19 vaccine. Points on this clone: Its target is not known.

This CDR3 spans 11 amino acids. Per the germline V gene, CDR1 is LGHDT and CDR2 is YNNKEL (reference sequence). Trimming left V 2 bases short and J 9 bases short, with 5 bases between. TCRdb's table, derived via immunoSEQ multiplex PCR, lists solely in-frame clones and lacks some. The sample shows tens of thousands of clones, 79% of them seen only once. Study outcomes and limitations: Spike-specific TCR breadth rose after two AZD1222 doses, and depth rose as well. Clonal diversity was possibly underestimated, and white British individuals and females predominated among donors. The study sampled repertoires only after the peak T cell response.

Sample: peripheral blood, taken on day 0 of MenACWY control vaccination. The clonotype comes from an adult in good health. The chain recombines TRBV3-1 (or the pseudogene TRBV3-2) with TRBJ2-1, with no clear D. The CDR3: CASSQYFEQFF. DNA of the CDR3: TGTGCCAGCAGCCAATATTTTGAGCAGTTCTTC.